This T cell receptor beta chain was obtained from a study of blood T cell repertoires in COVID-19. Generated by immunoSEQ multiplex PCR, the TCRdb table keeps only in-frame clones and is missing some. The sample holds approximately 190,000 clones, over 80% seen once. This CDR3 spans 16 amino acids. CDR1 and CDR2 (germline): MNHEY, SMNVEV (reference sequence). V was shortened by 4 bases and J by 8 bases, with 20 bases between the two germline ends. The specimen was peripheral blood. The receptor comes from a woman aged 40 to 49 with acute or convalescent COVID-19. The gene calls are TRBV27 and TRBJ1-4, with D unresolved. CDR3 region: CASSSTTGGPSEKLFF. Here the CDR3 DNA reads TGTGCCAGCAGTTCCACGACGGGAGGTCCTTCGGAAAAACTGTTTTTT.